This T cell receptor (beta chain) stems from a study of identical twins. Study results and limitations: Insertion counts were lower in abundant cord blood beta clonotypes, a trend that memory repertoires did not show.

Of note for this clonotype: Its specificity is unknown.

TCRdb processed the 5' RACE reads anew with MiXCR; each CDR3 protein has one entry. The sample holds 500,000 to 650,000 distinct CDR3 sequences; 7.1% are singletons and the top ten take 1.6%. The V and J ends lost 0 bases and 4 bases respectively, with 13 bases between them. The CDR3 length is 16 residues. Germline V gives CDR1 MNHEY, CDR2 SVGAGI. This same sample was also part of a study on yellow fever vaccine responses in identical twins.

The chain employs TRBV6-5 and TRBJ2-1; no reliable D call. This clonotype was obtained from a woman aged 18-29 years in good health. Sequencing input: PBMCs. CDR3 DNA: TGTGCCAGCAGTTACTCCGCTAGGGTTCGATACAATGAGCAGTTCTTC. It specifies CASSYSARVRYNEQFF.